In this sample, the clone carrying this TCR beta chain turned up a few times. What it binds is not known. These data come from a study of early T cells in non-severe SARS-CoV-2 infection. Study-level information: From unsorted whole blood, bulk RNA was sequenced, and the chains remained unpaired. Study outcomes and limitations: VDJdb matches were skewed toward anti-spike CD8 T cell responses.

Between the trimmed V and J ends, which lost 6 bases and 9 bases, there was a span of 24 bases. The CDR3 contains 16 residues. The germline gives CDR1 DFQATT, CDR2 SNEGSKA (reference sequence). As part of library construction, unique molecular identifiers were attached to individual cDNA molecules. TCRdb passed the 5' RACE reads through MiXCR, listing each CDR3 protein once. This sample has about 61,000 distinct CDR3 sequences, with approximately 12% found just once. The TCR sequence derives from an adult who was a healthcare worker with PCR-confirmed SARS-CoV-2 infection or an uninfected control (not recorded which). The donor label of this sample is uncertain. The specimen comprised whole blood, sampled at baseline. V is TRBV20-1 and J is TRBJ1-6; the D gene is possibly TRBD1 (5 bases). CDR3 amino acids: CSARPPGRPMGSPLHF. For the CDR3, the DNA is TGCAGTGCGCGACCCCCGGGACGTCCAATGGGTTCACCCCTCCACTTT.